A selection of T cell receptor beta chains follows, all from one sample in a study of blood T cell repertoires in COVID-19. Assay: immunoSEQ multiplex PCR; the TCRdb copy retains only in-frame clones and omits some. The profile shows some 75,000 clones, approximately 90% of them singletons. Sequencing used peripheral blood. These TCRs come from a man in his sixties with acute or convalescent COVID-19. The CDR3 runs from the conserved cysteine through the conserved F or W. The D gene is left open where the match is weak. A clone size is listed for some rows: how often the clone was seen (once, few, many), or a class if it is expanded.

TRBD1	TRBV18	TRBJ2-2	-	TGTGCCAGCTCACCACCAATGACAGGGGCGGGCACCGGGGAGCTGTTTTTT	CASSPPMTGAGTGELFF
TRBD2	TRBV4-2	TRBJ2-3	few	TGTGCCAGCAGCCAGGAGCGGGAGGGGTTGGATACGCAGTATTTT	CASSQEREGLDTQYF
TRBD1	TRBV19	TRBJ2-3	-	TGTGCCAGTAGTACCCGGACAGGGTCAGCAGATACGCAGTATTTT	CASSTRTGSADTQYF
-	TRBV30	TRBJ1-5	-	TGTGCCTGGAGTGACAGGGTCGACCAGCCCCAGCATTTT	CAWSDRVDQPQHF
-	TRBV6-5	TRBJ1-2	-	TGTGCCAGCAGTATCGCAGGGTCTGGGTATGGCTACACCTTC	CASSIAGSGYGYTF
TRBD1	TRBV11-3	TRBJ2-4	-	TGTGCCAGCAGCTTAGAGGCAGGGGGTGGCAAAAACATTCAGTACTTC	CASSLEAGGGKNIQYF
TRBD2	TRBV27	TRBJ2-7	-	TGTGCCAGCAGTTTAATCGGGGGGTTCGAGCAGTACTTC	CASSLIGGFEQYF
-	TRBV10-3	TRBJ1-2	-	TGTGCCATCAGCCAGGGTGGCTATGGCTACACCTTC	CAISQGGYGYTF
TRBD1	TRBV5-1	TRBJ1-4	once	TGCGCCAGCAGCACGGGACAGGGTGGGAACGAAAAACTGTTTTTT	CASSTGQGGNEKLFF
-	TRBV29-1	TRBJ2-5	few	TGCAGCGTTGAAGTCAACCAAGAGACCCAGTACTTC	CSVEVNQETQYF
TRBD1	TRBV5-1	TRBJ2-1	-	TGCGCCAGCAGCACAAAAACCGGGACAGGGTTCAACGTCGGGGGTCCCTACAATGAGCAGTTCTTC	CASSTKTGTGFNVGGPYNEQFF
TRBD1	TRBV6-1	TRBJ1-2	-	TGTGCCAGCAGTGATGGGACAGGGGTTGGCTACACCTTC	CASSDGTGVGYTF
TRBD2	TRBV29-1	TRBJ2-1	once	TGCAGCGTTGTTCGCGGGGAGGGTTACAATGAGCAGTTCTTC	CSVVRGEGYNEQFF
-	TRBV20-1	TRBJ1-2	-	TGCAGTGCTAGGGCCTTGATGGGCTACACCTTC	CSARALMGYTF
-	TRBV9	TRBJ1-5	-	TGTGCCAGCAGCGTAGATCAGTCTTACCAGCCCCAGCATTTT	CASSVDQSYQPQHF
-	TRBV7-9	TRBJ1-5	-	TGTGCCAGCAGCTTAGACGGTTTTTTGCCCCAGCATTTT	CASSLDGFLPQHF
TRBD2	TRBV2	TRBJ2-1	-	TGTGCCAGCAGTGAACCCCTAGCGGGAGTTAGCAATGAGCAGTTCTTC	CASSEPLAGVSNEQFF
TRBD1	TRBV7-3	TRBJ2-3	-	TGTGCCAGCAGCTTGGACAGGGGTCTAACAGATACGCAGTATTTT	CASSLDRGLTDTQYF
TRBD2	TRBV13	TRBJ2-7	-	TGTGCCAGCAGCCTACGAAGGGGACTAGCGGGACCTTACTCCTACGAGCAGTACTTC	CASSLRRGLAGPYSYEQYF
-	TRBV9	TRBJ2-3	-	TGTGCCAGCAGCGGGGGAGTAAGCACAGATACGCAGTATTTT	CASSGGVSTDTQYF
-	TRBV5-1	TRBJ2-2	-	TGCGCCAGCAGCTTCTATGGCGGACTTATTGGAAGCACCGGGGAGCTGTTTTTT	CASSFYGGLIGSTGELFF
-	TRBV28	TRBJ1-1	-	TGTGCCAGCAGTTTAGGGGTCAAGGGGACTGAAGCTTTCTTT	CASSLGVKGTEAFF
-	TRBV29-1	TRBJ1-1	-	TGCAGCGTTGAGTGGCTGCCGAACACTGAAGCTTTCTTT	CSVEWLPNTEAFF
-	TRBV7-9	TRBJ1-4	-	TGTGCCAGCAGCTTAGAAACAGCGGCTGGAGAAAAACTGTTTTTT	CASSLETAAGEKLFF
-	TRBV30	TRBJ1-3	-	TGTGCCTCCTCGCGTGGAAACACCATATATTTT	CASSRGNTIYF
TRBD1	TRBV5-1	TRBJ1-2	-	TGCGCCAGCAGACAGGGGGCGAATAATGGCTACACCTTC	CASRQGANNGYTF
-	TRBV5-8	TRBJ2-1	-	TGTGCCAGCAGCTTTCTAGCCTCCTACAATGAGCAGTTCTTC	CASSFLASYNEQFF
-	TRBV4-1	TRBJ2-5	-	TGCGCCAGCAGCCAAGGAGGAGCGGTTTGGTCAGAGACCCAGTACTTC	CASSQGGAVWSETQYF
TRBD2	TRBV9	TRBJ2-5	-	TGTGCCAGCAGCGTAGCCTCAGGGGGACTAGCGGGAGGGCAAGAGACCCAGTACTTC	CASSVASGGLAGGQETQYF
TRBD2	TRBV7-9	TRBJ2-1	-	TGTGCCAGCAGCCCGCGGACTAGCGGGGGGGTTGAGCAGTTCTTC	CASSPRTSGGVEQFF
-	TRBV19	TRBJ2-2	-	TGTGCCAGTAGGACACTAGCTGCAACCGGGGAGCTGTTTTTT	CASRTLAATGELFF
-	TRBV12-3/TRBV12-4	TRBJ2-7	-	TGTGCCAGCAGTACTGGACACCCCTACGAGCAGTACTTC	CASSTGHPYEQYF
TRBD2	TRBV6-1	TRBJ2-7	-	TGTGCCAGCAGTGAAAGGGAGGGTTCCTACGAGCAGTACTTC	CASSEREGSYEQYF